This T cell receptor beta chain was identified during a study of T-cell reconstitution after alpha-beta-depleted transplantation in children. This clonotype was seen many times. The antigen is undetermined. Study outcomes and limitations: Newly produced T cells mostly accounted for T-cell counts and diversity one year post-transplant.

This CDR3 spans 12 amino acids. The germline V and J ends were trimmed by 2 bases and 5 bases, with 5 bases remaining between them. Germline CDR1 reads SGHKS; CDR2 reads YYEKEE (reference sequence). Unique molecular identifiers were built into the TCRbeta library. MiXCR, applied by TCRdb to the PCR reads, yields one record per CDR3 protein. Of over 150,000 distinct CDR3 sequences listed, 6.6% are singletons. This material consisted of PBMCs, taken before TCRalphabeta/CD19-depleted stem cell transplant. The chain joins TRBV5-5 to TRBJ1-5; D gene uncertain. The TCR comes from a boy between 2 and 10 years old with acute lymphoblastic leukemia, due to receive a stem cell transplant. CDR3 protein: CASSFGDQPQHF. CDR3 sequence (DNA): TGTGCCAGCAGCTTTGGAGATCAGCCCCAGCATTTT.